This TCR beta chain was sequenced for a study of blood T cell repertoires in COVID-19. On the study more broadly: There were acute and convalescent COVID-19 samples, and they came from the United States, Italy and Spain. From T cells, B-cell-depleted T cells, or PBMCs came the material, which was cDNA or gDNA.

This clone was counted once. Original methodology: By means of reference gene primer amplification, nucleated cell counts were estimated. TCRdb's table, derived via immunoSEQ multiplex PCR, lists solely in-frame clones and lacks some. That table furnishes V, J and clone size, whereas the DNA furnished D and trimming. The sample carries roughly 200,000 clones, approximately 89% recorded once. This receptor was identified in a woman aged 55-69 years with acute or convalescent COVID-19. The sample consisted of peripheral blood.

In DNA form, the CDR3 reads TGTGCCAGCAGCTTGCTGACTAGCGGCTACAATGAGCAGTTCTTC. Protein sequence: CASSLLTSGYNEQFF. The chain uses TRBV5-5 and TRBJ2-1, with 9 bases matching TRBD2. This CDR3 region has 15 residues. Germline CDR1 and CDR2: SGHKS and YYEKEE (reference sequence). V trimming: 1 base; J trimming: 3 bases; junction bases outside the gene matches: 2.